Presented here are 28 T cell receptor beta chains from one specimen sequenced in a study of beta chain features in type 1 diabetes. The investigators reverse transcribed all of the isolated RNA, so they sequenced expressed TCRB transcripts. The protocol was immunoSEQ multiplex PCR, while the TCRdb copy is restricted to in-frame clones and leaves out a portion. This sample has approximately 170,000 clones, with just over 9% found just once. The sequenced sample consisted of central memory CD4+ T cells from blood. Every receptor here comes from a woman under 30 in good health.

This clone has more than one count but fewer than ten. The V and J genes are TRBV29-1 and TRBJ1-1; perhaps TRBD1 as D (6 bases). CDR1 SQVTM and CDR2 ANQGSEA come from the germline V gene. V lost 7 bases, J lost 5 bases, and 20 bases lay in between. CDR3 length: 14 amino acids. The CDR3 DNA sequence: TGCAGCGCAGTAGGCCAGGGGCGAGGGACTGAAGCTTTCTTT. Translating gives CSAVGQGRGTEAFF.

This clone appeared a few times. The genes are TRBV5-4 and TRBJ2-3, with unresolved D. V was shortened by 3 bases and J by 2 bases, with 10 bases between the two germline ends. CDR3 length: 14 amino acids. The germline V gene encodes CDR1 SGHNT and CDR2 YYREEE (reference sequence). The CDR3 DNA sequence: TGTGCCAGCAGCTCGCAGGCGACCACAGATACGCAGTATTTT. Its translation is CASSSQATTDTQYF. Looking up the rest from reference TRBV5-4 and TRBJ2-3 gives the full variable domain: ETGVTQSPTHLIKTRGQQVTLRCSSQSGHNTVSWYQQALGQGPQFIFQYYREEENGRGNFPPRFSGLQFPNYSSELNVNALELDDSALYLCASSSQATTDTQYFGPGTRLTVL.

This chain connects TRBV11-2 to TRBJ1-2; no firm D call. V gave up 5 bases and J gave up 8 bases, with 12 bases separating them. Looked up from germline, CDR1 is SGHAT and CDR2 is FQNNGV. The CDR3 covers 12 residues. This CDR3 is CASSPFLPGYTF. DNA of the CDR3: TGTGCCAGCAGCCCCTTCCTCCCCGGCTACACCTTC. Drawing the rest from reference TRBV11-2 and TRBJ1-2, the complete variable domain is EAGVAQSPRYKIIEKRQSVAFWCNPISGHATLYWYQQILGQGPKLLIQFQNNGVVDDSQLPKDRFSAERLKGVDSTLKIQPAKLEDSAVYLCASSPFLPGYTFGSGTRLTVV.

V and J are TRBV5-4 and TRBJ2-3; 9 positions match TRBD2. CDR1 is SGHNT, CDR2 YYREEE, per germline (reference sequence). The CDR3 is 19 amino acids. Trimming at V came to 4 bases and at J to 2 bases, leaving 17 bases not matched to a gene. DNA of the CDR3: TGTGCCAGCAGCAGTGTGCTTCGCGGGGGGGCTCGGACCACAGATACGCAGTATTTT. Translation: CASSSVLRGGARTTDTQYF.

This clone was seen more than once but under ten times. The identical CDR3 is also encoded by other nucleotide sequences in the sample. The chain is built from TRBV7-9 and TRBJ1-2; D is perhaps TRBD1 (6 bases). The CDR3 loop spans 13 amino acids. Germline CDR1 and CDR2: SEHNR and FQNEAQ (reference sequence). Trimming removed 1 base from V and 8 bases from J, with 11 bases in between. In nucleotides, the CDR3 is TGTGCCAGCAGCTTAGGAGGGGGGGTAGGCTACACCTTC. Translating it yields CASSLGGGVGYTF.

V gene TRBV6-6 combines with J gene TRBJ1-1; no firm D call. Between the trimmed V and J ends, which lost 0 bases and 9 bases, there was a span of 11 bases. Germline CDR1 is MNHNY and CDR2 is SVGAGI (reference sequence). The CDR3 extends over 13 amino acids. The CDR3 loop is CASSYSHGGQAFF. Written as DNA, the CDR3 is TGTGCCAGCAGTTACTCTCACGGAGGTCAAGCTTTCTTT.

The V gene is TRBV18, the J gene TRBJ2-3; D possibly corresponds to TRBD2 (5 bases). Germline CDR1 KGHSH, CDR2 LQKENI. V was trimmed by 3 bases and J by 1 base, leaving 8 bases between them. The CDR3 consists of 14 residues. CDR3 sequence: CASSPRTRTDTQYF. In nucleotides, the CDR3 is TGTGCCAGCTCACCCAGGACTCGCACAGATACGCAGTATTTT.

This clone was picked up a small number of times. CDR3 nucleotides: TGTGCCTGGAGTGTAGGGAGACAGGGTCGCTACACCTTC. It yields the protein CAWSVGRQGRYTF. This chain joins TRBV30 and TRBJ1-2; 7 bases map to TRBD1. Germline V CDR1 and CDR2: GTSNPN, SVGIG (reference sequence). V dropped 0 bases and J dropped 9; count of bases not matched to a gene: 7. The CDR3 is 13 residues long.

The CDR3: CASSRPGQSNYGYTF. The CDR3 nucleotides are TGCGCCAGCAGCCGCCCGGGACAGTCTAACTATGGCTACACCTTC. V and J are TRBV4-1 and TRBJ1-2; 7 nucleotides line up with TRBD1. The germline CDR1 and CDR2 sequences are MGHRA and YSYEKL. CDR3 length equals 15 residues. The V gene end was trimmed by 4 bases and the J gene end by 0 bases; junction bases not matched to a gene: 5.

The CDR3 is CASSQEQLLNYGYTF. The CDR3 DNA reads TGTGCCAGCAGCCAAGAACAGCTACTCAACTATGGCTACACCTTC. The chain recombines TRBV4-2 with TRBJ1-2; D is unclear. The CDR3 contains 15 residues. CDR1 is LGHNA and CDR2 is YNFKEQ in the germline V gene. The V gene lost 0 bases and the J gene lost 2 bases, with 10 bases spanning the gap.

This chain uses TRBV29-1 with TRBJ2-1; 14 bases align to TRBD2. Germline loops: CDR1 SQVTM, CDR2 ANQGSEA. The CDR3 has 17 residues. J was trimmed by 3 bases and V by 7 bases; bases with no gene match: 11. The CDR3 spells CSAPAGTSGGVYNEQFF. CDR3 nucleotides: TGCAGCGCCCCCGCTGGGACTAGCGGGGGAGTCTACAATGAGCAGTTCTTC.

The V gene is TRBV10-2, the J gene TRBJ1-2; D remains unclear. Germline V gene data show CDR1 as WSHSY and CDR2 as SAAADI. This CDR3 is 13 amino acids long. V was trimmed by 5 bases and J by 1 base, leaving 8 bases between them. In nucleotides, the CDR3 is TGCGCCAGCAGTCCCACAGATAACTATGGCTACACCTTC. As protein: CASSPTDNYGYTF.

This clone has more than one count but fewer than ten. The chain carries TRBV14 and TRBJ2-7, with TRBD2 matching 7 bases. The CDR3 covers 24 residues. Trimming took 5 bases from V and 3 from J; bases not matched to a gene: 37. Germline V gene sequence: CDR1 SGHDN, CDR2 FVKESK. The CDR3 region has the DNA TGTGCCAGCAGCGACGTCGCCGGGACGAAACATTCTCAGTCTAGCGGAGGGAGATACTACGAGCAGTACTTC. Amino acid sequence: CASSDVAGTKHSQSSGGRYYEQYF.

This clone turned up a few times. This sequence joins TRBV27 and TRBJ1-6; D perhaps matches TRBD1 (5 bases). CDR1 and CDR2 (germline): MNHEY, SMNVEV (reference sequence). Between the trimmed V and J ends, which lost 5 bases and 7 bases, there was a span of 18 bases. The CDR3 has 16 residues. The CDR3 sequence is CASSRDSGHANSPLHF. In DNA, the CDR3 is TGTGCCAGCAGTCGAGATAGCGGACACGCGAATTCACCCCTCCACTTT.

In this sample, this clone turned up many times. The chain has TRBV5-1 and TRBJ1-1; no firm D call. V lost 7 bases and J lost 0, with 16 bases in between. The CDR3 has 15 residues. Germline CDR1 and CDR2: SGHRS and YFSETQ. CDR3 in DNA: TGCGCCAGCGAACGAGGGAACTCTATGAACACTGAAGCTTTCTTT. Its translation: CASERGNSMNTEAFF.

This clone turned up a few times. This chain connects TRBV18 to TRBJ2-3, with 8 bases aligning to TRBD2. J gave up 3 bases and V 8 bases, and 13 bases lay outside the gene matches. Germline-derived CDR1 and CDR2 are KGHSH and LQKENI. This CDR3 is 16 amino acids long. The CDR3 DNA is TGTGCCAGCGGCCGGGAACGAGCGGGGGTAACAGATACGCAGTATTTT. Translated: CASGRERAGVTDTQYF.

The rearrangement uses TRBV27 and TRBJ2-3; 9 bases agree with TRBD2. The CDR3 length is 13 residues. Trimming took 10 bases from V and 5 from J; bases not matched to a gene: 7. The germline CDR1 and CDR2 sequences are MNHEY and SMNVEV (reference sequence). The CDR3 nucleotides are TGTGCCACACTGCGGGAGGGGGAAGATACGCAGTATTTT. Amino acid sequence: CATLREGEDTQYF.

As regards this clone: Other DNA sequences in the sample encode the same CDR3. CDR3 sequence: CAISVTGRETQYF. In DNA, the CDR3 is TGTGCCATCAGTGTTACAGGGAGAGAGACCCAGTACTTC. This sequence joins TRBV10-3 and TRBJ2-5; D possibly corresponds to TRBD1 (6 bases). V lost 4 bases and J lost 4, with 10 bases in between. The CDR3 loop spans 13 amino acids. Per the germline V gene, CDR1 is ENHRY and CDR2 is SYGVKD.

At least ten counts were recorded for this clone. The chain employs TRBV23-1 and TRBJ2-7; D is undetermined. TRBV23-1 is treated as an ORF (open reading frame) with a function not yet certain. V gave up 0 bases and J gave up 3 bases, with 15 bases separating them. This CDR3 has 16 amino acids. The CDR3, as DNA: TGCGCCAGCAGTCAATCGGATTGGCAGGCGAACTACGAGCAGTACTTC. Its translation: CASSQSDWQANYEQYF.

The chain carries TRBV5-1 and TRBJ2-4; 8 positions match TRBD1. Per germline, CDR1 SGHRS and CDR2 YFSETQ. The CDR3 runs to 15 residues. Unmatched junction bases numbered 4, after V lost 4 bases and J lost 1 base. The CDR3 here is CASSQGAEAKNIQYF. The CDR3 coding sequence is TGCGCCAGCAGCCAGGGGGCGGAGGCCAAAAACATTCAGTACTTC.

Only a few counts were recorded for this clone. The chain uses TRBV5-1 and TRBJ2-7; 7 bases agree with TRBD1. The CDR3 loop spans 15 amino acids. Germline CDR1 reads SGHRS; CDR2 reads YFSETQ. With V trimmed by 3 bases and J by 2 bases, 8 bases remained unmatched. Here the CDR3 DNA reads TGCGCCAGCAGCTCCGGACAGGCCGGGACCTACGAGCAGTACTTC. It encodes CASSSGQAGTYEQYF.

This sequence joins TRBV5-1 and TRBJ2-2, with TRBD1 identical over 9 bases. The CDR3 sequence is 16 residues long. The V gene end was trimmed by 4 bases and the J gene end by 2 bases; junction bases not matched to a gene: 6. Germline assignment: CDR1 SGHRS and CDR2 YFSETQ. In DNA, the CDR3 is TGCGCCAGCAGCCCGTTACAGGGGGCAAACACCGGGGAGCTGTTTTTT. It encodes CASSPLQGANTGELFF.

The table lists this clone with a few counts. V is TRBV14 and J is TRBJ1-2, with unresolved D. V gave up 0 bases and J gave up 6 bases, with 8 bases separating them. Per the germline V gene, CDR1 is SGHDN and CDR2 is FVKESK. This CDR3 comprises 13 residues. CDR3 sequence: CASSQEGSHGYTF. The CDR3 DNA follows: TGTGCCAGCAGCCAAGAAGGGAGCCATGGCTACACCTTC. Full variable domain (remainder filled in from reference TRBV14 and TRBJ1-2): EAGVTQFPSHSVIEKGQTVTLRCDPISGHDNLYWYRRVMGKEIKFLLHFVKESKQDESGMPNNRFLAERTGGTYSTLKVQPAELEDSGVYFCASSQEGSHGYTFGSGTRLTVV.

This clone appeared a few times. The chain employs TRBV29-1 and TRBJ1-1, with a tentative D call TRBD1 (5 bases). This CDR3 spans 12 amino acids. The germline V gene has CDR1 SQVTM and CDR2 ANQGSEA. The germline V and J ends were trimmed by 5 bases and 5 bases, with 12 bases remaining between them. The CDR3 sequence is CSVLRGGTEAFF. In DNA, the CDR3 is TGCAGCGTTCTACGGGGGGGGACTGAAGCTTTCTTT.

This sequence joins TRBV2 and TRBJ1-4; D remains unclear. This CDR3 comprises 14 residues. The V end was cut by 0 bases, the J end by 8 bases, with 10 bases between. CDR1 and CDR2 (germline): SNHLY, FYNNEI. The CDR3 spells CASSEALVREKLFF. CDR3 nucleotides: TGTGCCAGCAGTGAAGCGCTAGTAAGAGAAAAACTGTTTTTT.

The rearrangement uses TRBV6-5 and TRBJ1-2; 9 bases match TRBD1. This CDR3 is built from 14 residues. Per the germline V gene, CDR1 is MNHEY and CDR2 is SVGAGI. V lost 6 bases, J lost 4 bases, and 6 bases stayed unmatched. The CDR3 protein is CASRGQGIAYGYTF. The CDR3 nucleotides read TGTGCCAGCAGAGGACAGGGGATAGCCTATGGCTACACCTTC.

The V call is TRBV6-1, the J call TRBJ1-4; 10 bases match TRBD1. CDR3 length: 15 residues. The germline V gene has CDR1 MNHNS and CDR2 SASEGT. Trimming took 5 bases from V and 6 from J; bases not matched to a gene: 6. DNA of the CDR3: TGTGCCAGCAGTACCCCGGGACAGGGGTATGAAAAACTGTTTTTT. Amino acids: CASSTPGQGYEKLFF.

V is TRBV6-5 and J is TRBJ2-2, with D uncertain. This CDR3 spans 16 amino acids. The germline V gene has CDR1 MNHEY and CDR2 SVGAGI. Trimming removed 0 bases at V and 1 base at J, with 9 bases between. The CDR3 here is CASSYSYRLNTGELFF. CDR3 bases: TGTGCCAGCAGTTACTCGTACAGATTGAACACCGGGGAGCTGTTTTTT.